The 31 T cell receptor beta chains below were found in one sample sequenced in a study of T cell repertoires in cytomegalovirus infection. TCRdb reanalysed the reads using MiXCR and keeps one entry per CDR3 protein. Altogether under 95,000 distinct CDR3 sequences are present, 45% to 50% being singletons, with the ten largest covering about 92%. These receptors have no identified antigens. The sequencing used CD8+ T cells from cultured PBMCs, collected from culture after CMV antigen stimulation. These TCRs come from a human donor in good health (CMV status not recorded). Some clones in this sample may be carry-over from other donors' samples.

The chain carries TRBV12-3 or TRBV12-4 and TRBJ1-2, with 8 bases fitting TRBD1. The CDR3 runs 15 residues. J lost 7 bases, V lost 5 bases, and 12 bases had no gene match. The CDR3 DNA reads TGTGCCAGCAGTCCCGGACAGGGAGGGTTAGGTGGCTACACCTTC. Translated, it gives CASSPGQGGLGGYTF.

This clonotype was seen only a few times. Mismatch with germline at one junction end may stem from a read error. V gene TRBV9 combines with J gene TRBJ1-2, with D possibly TRBD1 on 5 matching bases. Germline CDR1 reads SGDLS; CDR2 reads YYNGEE. The CDR3 covers 13 residues. In DNA, the CDR3 is TGTGCCAGCAGCGTAGGCGACAGCCCAGCCCGGAACTTC. Protein product: CASSVGDSPARNF.

The chain joins TRBV6-1 to TRBJ2-3, with TRBD2 matching over 10 bases. CDR1 is MNHNS, CDR2 SASEGT, per germline. This CDR3 spans 17 amino acids. The J segment lost 0 bases and the V segment lost 6 bases, leaving 9 bases of the junction unmatched. The CDR3 DNA follows: TGTGCCAGCAGCTCCCAGCGGGAGGGCCTGAGCACAGATACGCAGTATTTT. Its translation: CASSSQREGLSTDTQYF.

The rearrangement uses TRBV11-2 and TRBJ1-2; maybe TRBD1 (6 bases). V was clipped by 3 bases and J by 2 bases, with 10 bases between them. The germline V gene has CDR1 SGHAT and CDR2 FQNNGV. The CDR3 is 14 residues long. The CDR3 DNA is TGTGCCAGCAGCTTCGATGGGGGCAACTATGGCTACACCTTC. The encoded protein is CASSFDGGNYGYTF. The whole variable domain, filled in from reference TRBV11-2 and TRBJ1-2, reads EAGVAQSPRYKIIEKRQSVAFWCNPISGHATLYWYQQILGQGPKLLIQFQNNGVVDDSQLPKDRFSAERLKGVDSTLKIQPAKLEDSAVYLCASSFDGGNYGYTFGSGTRLTVV.

The chain links TRBV19 to TRBJ1-1; possible D gene TRBD1, 6 bases. The length of the CDR3 is 15 residues. Germline V gene data show CDR1 as LNHDA and CDR2 as SQIVND (reference sequence). Deletions cut 5 bases from V and 1 base from J, with 14 bases between. The CDR3 DNA reads as TGTGCCAGTAGTTCCTCGGGAGGGGGGAACACTGAAGCTTTCTTT. Translation: CASSSSGGGNTEAFF. Variable domain in full (rest from reference TRBV19 and TRBJ1-1): DGGITQSPKYLFRKEGQNVTLSCEQNLNHDAMYWYRQDPGQGLRLIYYSQIVNDFQKGDIAEGYSVSREKKESFPLTVTSAQKNPTAFYLCASSSSGGGNTEAFFGQGTRLTVV.

This clonotype has just a few counts. The rearrangement links TRBV5-5 to TRBJ2-7; D unresolved. The CDR3 covers 15 residues. The V and J ends lost 0 bases and 2 bases respectively, with 12 bases between them. From germline, CDR1 is SGHKS and CDR2 YYEKEE (reference sequence). The CDR3 DNA reads TGTGCCAGCAGCTTGGGGGGTAATACGCCCTACGAGCAGTACTTC. As protein: CASSLGGNTPYEQYF. Supplemented by reference TRBV5-5 and TRBJ2-7, the full variable domain reads DAGVTQSPTHLIKTRGQQVTLRCSPISGHKSVSWYQQVLGQGPQFIFQYYEKEERGRGNFPDRFSARQFPNYSSELNVNALLLGDSALYLCASSLGGNTPYEQYFGPGTRLTVT.

This sequence joins TRBV28 and TRBJ2-1; 9 nucleotides line up with TRBD2. This CDR3 contains 16 residues. The junction had 11 bases not matched to a gene; V was cut back by 4 bases and J by 7 bases. CDR1 is MDHEN and CDR2 is SYDVKM in the germline V gene. CDR3 amino acids: CASSYRGGASGNEQFF. The CDR3 bases are TGTGCCAGCAGTTACCGCGGGGGGGCCTCTGGGAATGAGCAGTTCTTC.

This clonotype was observed a handful of times. DNA of the CDR3: TGTGCCAGCAGCTCCGGGCTTCGTGCCACAGATACGCAGTATTTT. Translation: CASSSGLRATDTQYF. This sequence joins TRBV7-8 and TRBJ2-3; D not certain. The CDR3 loop spans 15 amino acids. V lost 4 bases to trimming and J lost 2 bases, with 13 bases between them. CDR1 and CDR2 from the germline V gene are SGHVS and FQNEAQ.

This clonotype has a handful of counts. The chain is built from TRBV7-9 and TRBJ2-1, with D possibly TRBD2 on 6 matching bases. The V end lost 3 bases, the J end lost 7 bases, and 10 bases lay between the germline ends. The CDR3 is 13 residues long. CDR1 and CDR2 from the germline V gene are SEHNR and FQNEAQ (reference sequence). DNA for the CDR3: TGTGCCAGCAGCTTGGTACGGGAGAATGAGCAGTTCTTC. Amino acid sequence: CASSLVRENEQFF.

V and J are TRBV6-2 or TRBV6-3 and TRBJ2-1; no firm D call. CDR3 length equals 13 residues. The V gene lost 1 base and the J gene lost 8 bases, with 9 bases spanning the gap. Germline-derived CDR1 and CDR2 are MNHEY and SVGEGT. DNA for the CDR3: TGTGCCAGCAGTTACTTGGTGTGGGATGAGCAGTTCTTC. Amino acid sequence: CASSYLVWDEQFF.

This clonotype was counted only a few times. V and J are TRBV7-3 and TRBJ2-3; 10 bases line up with TRBD2. The CDR3 has 18 residues. CDR1 SGHTA and CDR2 FQGTGA come from the germline V gene. The junction had 12 bases not matched to a gene; V was cut back by 3 bases and J by 3 bases. The CDR3 DNA is TGTGCCAGCAGCTTGTTTGCGGCTAGCGGGAGTGTAACAGATACGCAGTATTTT. Translated, it gives CASSLFAASGSVTDTQYF.

There are a few counts of this clonotype. The chain is built from TRBV6-1 and TRBJ2-3, with 7 bases lining up with TRBD2. After removal of 5 bases from V and 1 base from J, the junction contained 9 bases not matched to a gene. Germline V gives CDR1 MNHNS, CDR2 SASEGT. This CDR3 region has 16 residues. CDR3 in amino acids: CASSPASGWGTDTQYF. CDR3 DNA: TGTGCCAGCAGTCCCGCTAGCGGATGGGGCACAGATACGCAGTATTTT.

This chain joins TRBV20-1 and TRBJ2-3; D ambiguous. Trimming took off 3 bases at V and 2 bases at J, with 15 bases between the two ends. CDR3 length: 15 residues. Per the germline V gene, CDR1 is DFQATT and CDR2 is SNEGSKA (reference sequence). For the CDR3, the DNA is TGCAGTGCTAGCCCCGTGAAGGGATACACAGATACGCAGTATTTT. Amino acids: CSASPVKGYTDTQYF.

The chain joins TRBV6-6 to TRBJ2-7, with TRBD1 identical over 10 bases. J gave up 5 bases and V 2 bases, and 6 bases lay outside the gene matches. Germline CDR1 reads MNHNY; CDR2 reads SVGAGI (reference sequence). The CDR3 spans 15 residues. The CDR3 loop is CASSYPGQGPDEQYF. The CDR3 DNA sequence: TGTGCCAGCAGTTACCCGGGACAGGGGCCCGACGAGCAGTACTTC.

The chain carries TRBV6-2 or TRBV6-3 and TRBJ2-3; weak D call: TRBD2 (6 bases). The V and J ends lost 1 base and 4 bases respectively, with 12 bases between them. There are 15 residues in the CDR3. Germline V gene lookup returns CDR1 MNHEY and CDR2 SVGEGT. CDR3 region: CASSYFMGGADTQYF. Written as DNA, the CDR3 is TGTGCCAGCAGTTACTTTATGGGGGGAGCAGATACGCAGTATTTT.

This clonotype showed up just a few times. The chain recombines TRBV12-5 with TRBJ1-2, with 9 positions matching TRBD1. Germline V CDR1 and CDR2: LGHNT, FRNRAP. The V gene end was trimmed by 5 bases and the J gene end by 1 base; junction bases not matched to a gene: 11. The CDR3 has 17 residues. The CDR3 loop is CASGIGQGYDNNYGYTF. CDR3 bases: TGTGCTAGTGGTATCGGACAGGGGTACGACAATAACTATGGCTACACCTTC.

This clonotype was detected only a few times. This chain joins TRBV11-2 and TRBJ2-3, with a weak D call TRBD2 (6 bases). The length of the CDR3 is 14 residues. Trimming removed 3 bases at V and 6 bases at J, with 13 bases between. Germline V CDR1 and CDR2: SGHAT, FQNNGV. The CDR3 sequence is CASSFAGRGDTQYF. The CDR3 coding sequence is TGTGCCAGCAGCTTCGCGGGTCGGGGGGATACGCAGTATTTT.

This clonotype was seen many times. V is TRBV7-2 and J is TRBJ2-1; 10 bases fit TRBD1. The germline gives CDR1 SGHTA, CDR2 FQGNSA. V gave up 3 bases and J gave up 7 bases; unmatched junction bases: 3. The CDR3 contains 14 residues. CDR3 sequence: CASSLDRGENEQFF. CDR3 coding DNA: TGTGCCAGCAGCTTGGACAGGGGGGAAAATGAGCAGTTCTTC.

The chain uses TRBV20-1 and TRBJ2-3; D gene unclear. The CDR3 extends over 17 amino acids. The V gene's germline CDR1 is DFQATT and CDR2 SNEGSKA (reference sequence). Trimming took 3 bases from V and 2 from J, leaving 21 bases between them. Here the CDR3 DNA reads TGCAGTGCTAGGCCCCACGGTGTCGGCCCCCTCACAGATACGCAGTATTTT. Translated: CSARPHGVGPLTDTQYF.

The genes are TRBV7-3 and TRBJ2-1; unclear D gene. CDR1 and CDR2 from the germline V gene are SGHTA and FQGTGA. This CDR3 is 15 amino acids long. With 3 bases removed from V and 6 bases from J, the gap between germline ends came to 15 bases. CDR3 in amino acids: CASSFGPPGVNEQFF. The CDR3 DNA is TGTGCCAGCAGCTTCGGGCCCCCTGGGGTCAATGAGCAGTTCTTC.

The J gene is TRBJ2-2, the V gene TRBV6-1; D is perhaps TRBD2 (6 bases). The CDR3 is 14 residues long. Germline assignment: CDR1 MNHNS and CDR2 SASEGT. Trimming removed 2 bases at V and 8 bases at J, with 12 bases between. The CDR3 sequence: CASSEKWGGGELFF. CDR3 coding DNA: TGTGCCAGCAGTGAAAAGTGGGGAGGAGGGGAGCTGTTTTTT.

This clonotype is a singleton in its sample. The chain joins TRBV2 to TRBJ2-5; 7 bases map to TRBD2. Unmatched junction bases numbered 12, after V lost 3 bases and J lost 5 bases. This CDR3 comprises 16 residues. Germline V gives CDR1 SNHLY, CDR2 FYNNEI. The CDR3 spells CASSDPGRDLMETQYF. CDR3 DNA sequence: TGTGCCAGCAGTGATCCGGGGAGGGACCTAATGGAGACCCAGTACTTC.

V usage is TRBV9 and J usage is TRBJ2-6, with no clear D. The CDR3 runs 17 residues. V was clipped by 0 bases and J by 3 bases, with 13 bases between them. Germline-derived CDR1 and CDR2 are SGDLS and YYNGEE. The CDR3 DNA reads TGTGCCAGCAGCGTAGCGGGTGGAAGGGATGGGGCCAACGTCCTGACTTTC. Its translation is CASSVAGGRDGANVLTF.

This clonotype was seen more than once but under ten times. V is TRBV7-4 and J is TRBJ1-1, with D maybe TRBD1 (6 bases). This CDR3 spans 18 amino acids. The V end lost 2 bases, the J end lost 3 bases, and 22 bases lay between the germline ends. Germline CDR1 and CDR2: SGHVT and SQSDAQ. The CDR3 sequence: CASSLIEGVGEGDTEAFF. In DNA form, the CDR3 reads TGTGCCAGCAGCTTAATTGAGGGTGTCGGGGAGGGGGACACTGAAGCTTTCTTT.

The chain is built from TRBV5-6 and TRBJ2-5, with TRBD1 identical over 10 bases. The length of the CDR3 is 15 residues. Unmatched junction bases numbered 6, after V lost 4 bases and J lost 3 bases. Germline lookup yields CDR1 SGHDT and CDR2 YYEEEE. CDR3 bases: TGTGCCAGCAGCCCCGCCGGGACAGGGGAAGAGACCCAGTACTTC. Translating it yields CASSPAGTGEETQYF.

The J gene is TRBJ2-1, the V gene TRBV27; 7 positions agree with TRBD2. Per the germline V gene, CDR1 is MNHEY and CDR2 is SMNVEV (reference sequence). This CDR3 is built from 15 residues. The V segment lost 0 bases and the J segment 4 bases; nucleotides outside the gene matches: 3. CDR3 DNA sequence: TGTGCCAGCAGTTTATCGGGAGGGGTTTACAATGAGCAGTTCTTC. This sequence encodes CASSLSGGVYNEQFF.

This clonotype has only a few counts. The V call is TRBV4-1, the J call TRBJ1-1, with a tentative D call TRBD1 (6 bases). CDR3 length: 15 residues. Trimming cost V 4 bases and J 4 bases, with 16 bases left between them. Looked up from germline, CDR1 is MGHRA and CDR2 is YSYEKL. CDR3 amino acids: CASSPEGWDTTEAFF. CDR3 bases: TGCGCCAGCAGCCCCGAGGGGTGGGACACCACTGAAGCTTTCTTT.

Comments on this clonotype: A much larger clone differs by one base, so this may be a read error. V is TRBV11-3 and J is TRBJ1-3; unclear D gene. Germline loops: CDR1 SGHNT, CDR2 YENEEA. There are 12 residues in the CDR3. The V gene lost 4 bases and the J gene lost 4 bases, with 5 bases spanning the gap. Here the CDR3 DNA reads TGTGCCAGCAGCTCAGAAGGAAACACCATATATTTT. Amino acids: CASSSEGNTIYF.

The CDR3 DNA follows: TGCGCCAGCAGCTTGGAGGTGGGGGCGATCTACGAGCAGTACTTC. This codes for CASSLEVGAIYEQYF. This sequence joins TRBV5-1 and TRBJ2-7, with a weak D call TRBD1 (6 bases). V was pared by 0 bases and J by 3 bases, with 13 bases between. This CDR3 has 15 residues. CDR1 is SGHRS, CDR2 YFSETQ, per germline.

This clonotype was picked up a small number of times. The chain couples TRBV20-1 to TRBJ2-6; D remains unclear. CDR1 is DFQATT and CDR2 is SNEGSKA in the germline V gene (reference sequence). Trimming pared 0 bases from V and 4 bases from J, leaving 13 bases between. The CDR3 is made up of 16 amino acids. CDR3 protein: CSARDYGRAGANVLTF. The CDR3 bases are TGCAGTGCTAGAGATTACGGCCGGGCGGGGGCCAACGTCCTGACTTTC.

The sample holds a few counts of this clonotype. V gene TRBV7-9 combines with J gene TRBJ2-5; D unclear. The CDR3 consists of 14 residues. Germline values: CDR1 SEHNR, CDR2 FQNEAQ (reference sequence). Between the trimmed V and J ends, which lost 1 base and 2 bases, there was a span of 8 bases. The CDR3, as DNA: TGTGCCAGCAGCTTAGACACGGAGCAAGAGACCCAGTACTTC. This codes for CASSLDTEQETQYF.